This is a list of T cell receptor beta chains from one sample in a study of regulatory T cells in long-lasting Graves disease. TCRdb itself ran the multiplex PCR reads through MiXCR, one entry per CDR3 protein. Here the sample spans roughly 610,000 distinct CDR3 sequences, 15% to 20% being singletons. These data are also associated with another study on T cells in Graves' hyperthyroidism and ophthalmopathy.

Sequences were derived from peripheral blood mononuclear cells (PBMCs), sampled at new diagnosis, from a patient treated with antithyroid drugs. These receptors all come from a man between 18 and 35 years old with Graves disease. CDR3s include the opening cysteine and the closing phenylalanine or tryptophan. D genes are given only for firm matches. Expanded clones are given a class, and other clones once, few, many or no size at all.

j_call: TRBJ2-1; clone_size: NA; d_call: NA; v_call: TRBV7-9; cdr3_aa: CASSVIGVKSSYNEQFF; cdr3_nt: TGTGCCAGCAGCGTAATCGGGGTTAAAAGCTCCTACAATGAGCAGTTCTTC
j_call: TRBJ2-1; clone_size: many; d_call: NA; v_call: TRBV12-3/TRBV12-4; cdr3_aa: CASQWANRRDEQFF; cdr3_nt: TGTGCCAGCCAGTGGGCAAATAGGAGGGATGAGCAGTTCTTC
j_call: TRBJ1-1; clone_size: NA; d_call: NA; v_call: TRBV7-3; cdr3_aa: CASSSRTGEAFF; cdr3_nt: TGTGCCAGCAGCTCTCGGACGGGGGAAGCTTTCTTT
j_call: TRBJ2-1; clone_size: NA; d_call: NA; v_call: TRBV5-1; cdr3_aa: CASSPYGLVGVEQFF; cdr3_nt: TGCGCCAGCAGCCCTTACGGGCTAGTGGGAGTCGAGCAGTTCTTC
j_call: TRBJ1-6; clone_size: few; d_call: NA; v_call: TRBV30; cdr3_aa: CAWKFRVADSPLHF; cdr3_nt: TGTGCCTGGAAGTTCAGAGTTGCCGACTCACCCCTCCACTTT
j_call: TRBJ2-7; clone_size: many; d_call: NA; v_call: TRBV12-3/TRBV12-4; cdr3_aa: CASSLDSRAEQYF; cdr3_nt: TGTGCCAGCAGTTTAGATAGCCGGGCCGAGCAGTACTTC
j_call: TRBJ2-7; clone_size: NA; d_call: NA; v_call: TRBV4-1; cdr3_aa: CASSQDFSGHSYEQYF; cdr3_nt: TGCGCCAGCAGCCAAGATTTTTCCGGCCACTCCTACGAGCAGTACTTC
j_call: TRBJ1-1; clone_size: NA; d_call: NA; v_call: TRBV3-1; cdr3_aa: CASSPALWINTEAFF; cdr3_nt: TGTGCCAGCAGCCCAGCCCTGTGGATTAACACTGAAGCTTTCTTT
j_call: TRBJ2-7; clone_size: few; d_call: TRBD2; v_call: TRBV4-1; cdr3_aa: CASRRLAGVVEQYF; cdr3_nt: TGCGCCAGCAGAAGACTAGCGGGAGTTGTCGAGCAGTACTTC
j_call: TRBJ1-5; clone_size: few; d_call: TRBD1; v_call: TRBV12-3/TRBV12-4; cdr3_aa: CASSLAGGAEQPQHF; cdr3_nt: TGTGCCAGCAGTTTAGCAGGGGGCGCGGAACAGCCCCAGCATTTT
j_call: TRBJ1-4; clone_size: NA; d_call: NA; v_call: TRBV5-4; cdr3_aa: CASTAGTRDEKLFF; cdr3_nt: TGTGCCAGCACCGCCGGGACAAGGGATGAAAAACTGTTTTTT
j_call: TRBJ2-3; clone_size: many; d_call: TRBD1; v_call: TRBV30; cdr3_aa: CAWSATGGAGDTQYF; cdr3_nt: TGTGCCTGGAGTGCCACAGGGGGCGCGGGAGATACGCAGTATTTT